The 8 T cell receptor beta chains given below trace back to one sample, sequenced in a study of cytomegalovirus exposure and HLA in healthy donors. The PCR had 60 Vbeta and 13 Jbeta primers. Using immunoSEQ multiplex PCR, the repertoire was profiled, and TCRdb retains in-frame clones only, with some absent. Here the sample spans 150,000 or so clones, less than 80% being singletons. The sequenced sample was PBMCs. Receptor source: a man aged 30 to 39 in good health and CMV-seronegative.

The chain is built from TRBV28 and TRBJ1-2; D perhaps matches TRBD1 (5 bases). The CDR3 is 13 residues long. V lost 2 bases and J lost 5, with 9 bases in between. Germline V CDR1 and CDR2: MDHEN, SYDVKM. The CDR3 spells CASSLLPGYGYTF. CDR3 DNA sequence: TGTGCCAGCAGTTTACTTCCAGGGTATGGCTACACCTTC.

The V call is TRBV18, the J call TRBJ1-6, with a tentative D call TRBD1 (5 bases). CDR1 and CDR2 (germline): KGHSH, LQKENI. V lost 3 bases and J lost 1, with 10 bases in between. This CDR3 has 16 residues. The CDR3 sequence: CASSPWRQSYNSPLHF. As DNA, the CDR3 is TGTGCCAGCTCACCGTGGCGACAGTCCTATAATTCACCCCTCCACTTT. Full variable domain (rest looked up from reference TRBV18 and TRBJ1-6): NAGVMQNPRHLVRRRGQEARLRCSPMKGHSHVYWYRQLPEEGLKFMVYLQKENIIDESGMPKERFSAEFPKEGPSILRIQQVVRGDSAAYFCASSPWRQSYNSPLHFGNGTRLTVT.

This clone was observed a few times. The chain uses TRBV5-4 and TRBJ1-2, with no clear D. V was pared by 0 bases and J by 7 bases, with 7 bases between. Germline-derived CDR1 and CDR2 are SGHNT and YYREEE (reference sequence). This CDR3 has 12 residues. CDR3 loop: CASSLGEGGYTF. DNA of the CDR3: TGTGCCAGCAGCTTGGGCGAGGGTGGCTACACCTTC. The full variable domain, with the rest looked up from reference TRBV5-4 and TRBJ1-2, is ETGVTQSPTHLIKTRGQQVTLRCSSQSGHNTVSWYQQALGQGPQFIFQYYREEENGRGNFPPRFSGLQFPNYSSELNVNALELDDSALYLCASSLGEGGYTFGSGTRLTVV.

The V gene is TRBV7-2, the J gene TRBJ1-2; tentatively, D is TRBD1 (6 bases). The germline V gene encodes CDR1 SGHTA and CDR2 FQGNSA. There are 15 residues in the CDR3. The V and J ends lost 4 bases and 3 bases respectively, with 15 bases between them. In nucleotides, the CDR3 is TGTGCCAGCAGCTCAAACAGGGTCCCCGACTATGGCTACACCTTC. This sequence encodes CASSSNRVPDYGYTF.

The chain uses TRBV6-5 and TRBJ2-7, with D possibly being TRBD2 (6 bases). Germline V gene lookup returns CDR1 MNHEY and CDR2 SVGAGI. V was clipped by 6 bases and J by 11 bases, with 11 bases between them. The CDR3 spans 10 residues. CDR3 bases: TGTGCCAGCAGGAGGGACTTGGAGTACTTC. Its protein product is CASRRDLEYF.

This clone was seen only once. This chain uses TRBV28 with TRBJ2-7; 7 bases line up with TRBD1. V lost 6 bases and J lost 4; bases outside the gene matches: 9. The CDR3 totals 14 residues. Germline CDR1 is MDHEN and CDR2 is SYDVKM. As DNA, the CDR3 is TGTGCCAGCAGCGACAGGGTAGGGATTTACGAGCAGTACTTC. Translation: CASSDRVGIYEQYF.

The chain has TRBV27 and TRBJ2-1, with a weak D call TRBD1 (5 bases). Trimming took 4 bases from V and 10 from J, leaving 8 bases between them. CDR3 length: 11 amino acids. Germline-derived CDR1 and CDR2 are MNHEY and SMNVEV (reference sequence). The CDR3 nucleotides read TGTGCCAGCAGTTCCTGGACAGAGCAGTTCTTC. It codes for CASSSWTEQFF.

This clone appeared a single time. The V gene is TRBV5-6, the J gene TRBJ1-3, with 8 bases that match TRBD1. CDR3 size: 16 residues. V dropped 0 bases and J dropped 3; count of bases not matched to a gene: 5. In germline, CDR1 is SGHDT, CDR2 YYEEEE. CDR3 in DNA: TGTGCCAGCAGCTTGGAAGGCAGGGGGCTTGGAAACACCATATATTTT. Its protein is CASSLEGRGLGNTIYF.